Included here is one TCR beta chain sequence, with context. What it binds is not known. The entry originates in a study of graft-versus-host responses after intestinal transplantation. Study background: Recipients obtained multivisceral, liver-intestinal, or isolated intestinal transplants. Each patient got anti-thymocyte globulin induction, then tacrolimus and steroids for roughly 3 years.

Study-wide results and caveats: Early post-transplant HvG declines tracked with peak circulating GvH clone levels. Some GvH clones appeared in ileal mucosa or blood before recipient bone marrow.

Here immunoSEQ multiplex PCR was the method, and the copy in TCRdb shows in-frame clones only, minus some. This sample has about 96,000 clones, with approximately 90% found just once. Germline CDR1 is LGHNA and CDR2 is YNFKEQ. The CDR3 has 16 amino acids. The V gene lost 1 base and the J gene lost 2 bases, with 12 bases spanning the gap. The specimen comprised unstimulated CD4+ T cells sorted from spleen or lymph node cells, sampled before intestinal transplant. The source is a human donor who received an intestinal transplant. The chain is built from TRBV4-2 and TRBJ2-1; no firm D call. Here the CDR3 DNA reads TGTGCCAGCAGCCAAGGGGTTACAGAGCCCTACAATGAGCAGTTCTTC. Its protein product is CASSQGVTEPYNEQFF.